Shown below are 20 T cell receptor beta chains from a single sample sequenced in a study of cytomegalovirus exposure and HLA in healthy donors. Libraries were prepared by immunoSEQ multiplex PCR; TCRdb keeps only in-frame clonotypes and omits some of them. Found here are 100,000 to 150,000 clones, roughly 89% of them singletons; the top ten hold roughly 2%. The sequenced material came from PBMCs. The receptors were sampled from a young woman in good health and CMV-seronegative.

The V call is TRBV14, the J call TRBJ1-5; D is ambiguous. CDR1 SGHDN and CDR2 FVKESK come from the germline V gene. Trimming removed 0 bases at V and 4 bases at J, with 4 bases between. The CDR3 contains 13 residues. In DNA form, the CDR3 reads TGTGCCAGCAGCCAAGACCAGAATCAGCCCCAGCATTTT. Amino acids: CASSQDQNQPQHF.

This clone was detected only once. The chain couples TRBV7-8 to TRBJ1-2; a weak D match, TRBD1 (6 bases). Germline CDR1 SGHVS, CDR2 FQNEAQ. Trimming stripped 2 bases from V and 4 bases from J, with 8 bases between. The CDR3 runs 13 residues. Here the CDR3 DNA reads TGTGCCAGCAGCTTAATACAGGGCTATGGCTACACCTTC. Its translation is CASSLIQGYGYTF.

The chain links TRBV19 to TRBJ2-1, with 11 bases matching TRBD2. Trimming removed 3 bases from V and 5 bases from J; junction bases left unmatched: 3. This CDR3 is 15 amino acids long. Germline V gives CDR1 LNHDA, CDR2 SQIVND (reference sequence). The DNA of the CDR3 is TGTGCCAGTAGTATCTGGACTAGCGGGCACAATGAGCAGTTCTTC. Its protein is CASSIWTSGHNEQFF.

The V call is TRBV5-1, the J call TRBJ2-1; D is possibly TRBD1 (6 bases). This CDR3 has 16 residues. In germline, CDR1 is SGHRS, CDR2 YFSETQ. Deletions cut 0 bases from V and 2 bases from J, with 12 bases between. CDR3 loop: CASSLVAGDAYNEQFF. The CDR3 DNA follows: TGCGCCAGCAGCTTGGTTGCAGGGGACGCCTACAATGAGCAGTTCTTC.

The CDR3 sequence: CASSLSRSYEQYF. The CDR3 DNA reads TGTGCCAGCAGCTTGTCTCGCTCCTACGAGCAGTACTTC. The V and J genes are TRBV7-2 and TRBJ2-7; no clear D gene. The CDR3 spans 13 residues. Trimming stripped 3 bases from V and 0 bases from J, with 6 bases between. Looked up from germline, CDR1 is SGHTA and CDR2 is FQGNSA. The full variable domain, rest sourced from reference TRBV7-2 and TRBJ2-7, is GAGVSQSPSNKVTEKGKDVELRCDPISGHTALYWYRQSLGQGLEFLIYFQGNSAPDKSGLPSDRFSAERTGGSVSTLTIQRTQQEDSAVYLCASSLSRSYEQYFGPGTRLTVT.

A single count supports this clone. The gene calls are TRBV7-9 and TRBJ2-6; 7 nucleotides align to TRBD2. V dropped 0 bases and J dropped 3; count of bases not matched to a gene: 8. Germline V gene lookup returns CDR1 SEHNR and CDR2 FQNEAQ (reference sequence). This CDR3 contains 18 residues. The CDR3: CASSLAPGGSRGANVLTF. In DNA form, the CDR3 reads TGTGCCAGCAGCTTAGCGCCGGGGGGAAGTCGTGGGGCCAACGTCCTGACTTTC.

The chain employs TRBV19 and TRBJ2-7; 10 bases align to TRBD2. Germline values: CDR1 LNHDA, CDR2 SQIVND (reference sequence). This CDR3 contains 14 residues. The J segment lost 2 bases and the V segment lost 5 bases, leaving 3 bases of the junction unmatched. Here the CDR3 DNA reads TGTGCCAGTAGTGGAAGCGGGAGGGCCTACGAGCAGTACTTC. Translating it yields CASSGSGRAYEQYF.

This clone was picked up one time. The chain couples TRBV4-1 to TRBJ2-5; 12 bases map to TRBD2. The CDR3 length is 16 residues. Germline trimming cut 3 bases from V and 5 bases from J; bases unmatched to any gene: 7. Germline CDR1 is MGHRA and CDR2 is YSYEKL. The CDR3 region has the DNA TGCGCCAGCAGCCACAGACTAGCGGGAGTTGGGGAGACCCAGTACTTC. Translating gives CASSHRLAGVGETQYF.

This chain uses TRBV5-1 with TRBJ2-7; 11 nucleotides agree with TRBD1. CDR3 size: 14 residues. Trimming took 2 bases from V and 6 from J; bases not matched to a gene: 4. In germline, CDR1 is SGHRS, CDR2 YFSETQ. The CDR3 region is CASSFTGTGGEQYF. CDR3 nucleotides: TGCGCCAGCAGCTTCACCGGGACAGGGGGCGAGCAGTACTTC.

The rearrangement links TRBV14 to TRBJ2-7; D gene ambiguous. The V end lost 0 bases, the J end lost 8 bases, and 11 bases lay between the germline ends. The CDR3 length is 13 residues. Per the germline V gene, CDR1 is SGHDN and CDR2 is FVKESK. Written as DNA, the CDR3 is TGTGCCAGCAGCCAAGATTTACGCGAAAAGCAGTACTTC. Translating it yields CASSQDLREKQYF.

V usage is TRBV29-1 and J usage is TRBJ2-1; D is unclear. CDR3 length: 11 amino acids. The germline CDR1 and CDR2 sequences are SQVTM and ANQGSEA. V was pared by 2 bases and J by 4 bases, with 3 bases between. CDR3 sequence: CSVEHYNEQFF. CDR3 bases: TGCAGCGTTGAACATTACAATGAGCAGTTCTTC.

The chain combines TRBV2 with TRBJ2-1; perhaps TRBD1 as D (5 bases). CDR1 is SNHLY and CDR2 is FYNNEI in the germline V gene. The length of the CDR3 is 14 residues. Between the trimmed V and J ends, which lost 6 bases and 0 bases, there was a span of 9 bases. CDR3 coding DNA: TGTGCCAGCAGAGGGGAAAGCTCCTACAATGAGCAGTTCTTC. Its protein product is CASRGESSYNEQFF.

This chain links TRBV6-5 with TRBJ2-2; TRBD1 matches 11 bases. CDR1 MNHEY and CDR2 SVGAGI come from the germline V gene. After removal of 2 bases from V and 4 bases from J, the junction contained 0 bases not matched to a gene. This CDR3 has 15 residues. The CDR3 loop is CASSYGTGGTGELFF. CDR3 nucleotides: TGTGCCAGCAGTTACGGGACAGGGGGCACCGGGGAGCTGTTTTTT.

The V gene is TRBV6-5, the J gene TRBJ1-1; TRBD1 matches 7 bases. The ends lost 7 bases at V and 7 bases at J; junction bases unmatched: 12. CDR1 and CDR2 from the germline V gene are MNHEY and SVGAGI. The CDR3 has 14 residues. DNA of the CDR3: TGTGCCAGCACCCCTCAAAGGGGGCGAGGTGAAGCTTTCTTT. Translation gives CASTPQRGRGEAFF.

This chain joins TRBV28 and TRBJ2-7; D gene ambiguous. This CDR3 is built from 12 residues. V was shortened by 6 bases and J by 4 bases, with 10 bases between the two germline ends. CDR1 and CDR2 (germline): MDHEN, SYDVKM. CDR3 in amino acids: CASRTIQYEQYF. The CDR3 DNA reads TGTGCCAGCAGAACAATTCAGTACGAGCAGTACTTC.

The CDR3 loop is CASSQTAGATYEQYF. For the CDR3, the DNA is TGTGCCAGCAGCCAGACAGCGGGAGCCACCTACGAGCAGTACTTC. This rearrangement joins TRBV14 to TRBJ2-7, with 8 bases lining up with TRBD2. Germline CDR1 reads SGHDN; CDR2 reads FVKESK. The CDR3 consists of 15 residues. Trimming removed 3 bases from V and 2 bases from J; junction bases left unmatched: 6. Variable domain in full (rest from reference TRBV14 and TRBJ2-7): EAGVTQFPSHSVIEKGQTVTLRCDPISGHDNLYWYRRVMGKEIKFLLHFVKESKQDESGMPNNRFLAERTGGTYSTLKVQPAELEDSGVYFCASSQTAGATYEQYFGPGTRLTVT.

This clone came up a few times. The chain employs TRBV5-4 and TRBJ2-7; possibly TRBD2 for D (5 bases). The germline CDR1 and CDR2 sequences are SGHNT and YYREEE (reference sequence). This CDR3 is 12 amino acids long. The CDR3 sequence is CATRGSKGEQYF. The CDR3 DNA reads TGTGCAACAAGAGGGAGTAAGGGCGAGCAGTACTTC.

This chain links TRBV15 with TRBJ2-1; D may be TRBD2 (6 bases). V was shortened by 0 bases and J by 5 bases, with 8 bases between the two germline ends. CDR3 length equals 14 residues. The germline V gene encodes CDR1 LNHNV and CDR2 YYDKDF (reference sequence). CDR3 nucleotide sequence: TGTGCCACCAGCAGAGAGCGGGGTGACAATGAGCAGTTCTTC. This encodes CATSRERGDNEQFF.

The chain recombines TRBV6-1 with TRBJ1-2, with D unclear. This CDR3 is 14 amino acids long. Trimming stripped 7 bases from V and 1 base from J, with 13 bases between. Germline-derived CDR1 and CDR2 are MNHNS and SASEGT. The CDR3 spells CASTLRDFNYGYTF. CDR3 DNA: TGTGCCAGCACCCTTCGGGATTTTAACTATGGCTACACCTTC.

The V call is TRBV19, the J call TRBJ1-1, with D possibly being TRBD1 (5 bases). The germline gives CDR1 LNHDA, CDR2 SQIVND (reference sequence). Trimming left V 5 bases short and J 3 bases short, with 13 bases between. There are 14 residues in the CDR3. CDR3 nucleotides: TGTGCCAGTAGTTTGCAGGGAATGCACACTGAAGCTTTCTTT. It translates to CASSLQGMHTEAFF. The whole variable domain, filled in from reference TRBV19 and TRBJ1-1, reads DGGITQSPKYLFRKEGQNVTLSCEQNLNHDAMYWYRQDPGQGLRLIYYSQIVNDFQKGDIAEGYSVSREKKESFPLTVTSAQKNPTAFYLCASSLQGMHTEAFFGQGTRLTVV.